The sequence of this TCR beta chain was determined in a study of blood T cells in healthy people across ages. With 2 bases clipped from V and 5 bases from J, the junction kept 2 bases outside the gene matches. The CDR3 loop spans 15 amino acids. Per germline, CDR1 MNHNS and CDR2 SASEGT. Sample-barcoded 5' priming and a J-beta primer mix drove a second PCR of roughly 7 to 11 cycles. Every cDNA was tagged by a template-switch adaptor with 12 random nucleotides. TCRdb redid the calling of the 5' RACE reads with MiXCR, one entry per CDR3 protein. The sample has about 970,000 distinct CDR3 sequences, around 54% seen once.

This sequence joins TRBV6-1 and TRBJ2-5, with 13 bases fitting TRBD2. Sequenced input: blood. The clonotype comes from a woman in her sixties or seventies in good health. CDR3 amino acids: CASSETSGGAETQYF. CDR3 DNA sequence: TGTGCCAGCAGTGAAACTAGCGGGGGGGCCGAGACCCAGTACTTC.